The clone carrying this T cell receptor beta chain appeared once. Its antigen remains unidentified. The source of the sample is a study of T cell responses to AZD1222 COVID-19 vaccine. General study results and limits: Rises in breadth and depth of Spike-specific TCRs came after two AZD1222 doses. Baseline seropositivity characterized only a handful of AZD1222 recipients.

TCRdb's table, derived via immunoSEQ multiplex PCR, lists solely in-frame clones and lacks some. The data show 100,000 or so clones, with around 90% seen just once and 16% held by the top ten. CDR1 and CDR2 from the germline V gene are MDHEN and SYDVKM. This CDR3 spans 14 amino acids. The J segment lost 5 bases and the V segment lost 7 bases, leaving 8 bases of the junction unmatched. The chain uses TRBV28 and TRBJ1-2; 9 bases line up with TRBD1. Sequenced here: peripheral blood, sampled on day 0 of AZD1222 vaccination. The sequence came from an adult in good health. The CDR3 region is CASTSGQGGYGYTF. The CDR3, as DNA: TGTGCCAGCACCTCGGGACAGGGCGGGTATGGCTACACCTTC.